These 28 T cell receptor beta chains originate from one sample sequenced in a study of tissue T cells after allogeneic stem cell transplantation (dated by TCRdb to about 2022). The time point label of this sample denotes: mouse harvest day 14 after allogeneic transplant. Mouse grafts consisting of 10^7 T-cell-depleted bone marrow cells combined with 10^6 splenic CD5+ T cells were administered by tail vein injection. Library preparation was by the immunoSEQ multiplex PCR assay. This immuneACCESS table, as held by TCRdb, lists in-frame sequences with V and J called but not all clones. Of the missing ones, under half trace to an unresolved V gene in checked studies; the others have no known cause. The sample has roughly 4,000 clones on record, about 44% of them singletons. The ten biggest clones cover roughly 31% of the sample. Specimen: gut tissue. These TCRs come from a female BALB/c mouse given C57BL/6 T cells with graft-versus-host disease after an allogeneic hematopoietic cell transplant.

Note on this clone: Gene names are mouse gene names. The read ends 1 residue before the CDR3 terminus; that terminus is restored from the germline J gene. This chain links TRBV26 with TRBJ2-7; maybe TRBD1 (6 bases). V dropped 5 bases and J dropped 4 bases, with 9 bases sitting between them. The CDR3 extends over 12 amino acids. CDR1 KGHPV and CDR2 FQNQEV come from the germline V gene (reference sequence). The covered CDR3 bases are TGTGCCAGCAGTGTGGACAGATATGAACAGTAC. Its translation is CASSVDRYEQY. The whole CDR3 reads CASSVDRYEQYF.

This clone was counted between two and nine times. Gene names are mouse gene names. Read sequence stops 1 residue before the CDR3 end, and the germline J gene provides the missing end. The rearrangement links TRBV26 to TRBJ2-5, with D unclear. The CDR3 has 14 amino acids. V was shortened by 2 bases and J by 0 bases, with 6 bases between the two germline ends. Germline values: CDR1 KGHPV, CDR2 FQNQEV (reference sequence). CDR3 DNA (partial): TGTGCCAGCAGTCTGGGGCTTAACCAAGACACCCAGTAC. The encoded protein is CASSLGLNQDTQY. The complete CDR3 protein is CASSLGLNQDTQYF.

As for this clone: Gene names are mouse gene names. From the germline J gene comes the end of the CDR3, since the read stops 1 residue before it. This chain links TRBV2 with TRBJ2-7; 12 nucleotides match TRBD2. The CDR3 consists of 14 residues. After removal of 5 bases from V and 6 bases from J, the junction contained 5 bases not matched to a gene. Germline V gene lookup returns CDR1 LGHNA and CDR2 YSYQKL. The CDR3 DNA, read in part, is TGTGCCAGCAGCTACGACTGGGGGGGCTTTGAACAGTAC. It yields the protein CASSYDWGGFEQY. The whole CDR3 protein reads CASSYDWGGFEQYF.

Comment on this clone: Gene names are mouse gene names. The read ends 1 residue shy of where the CDR3 ends; the end is completed using the germline J gene. V is TRBV24 and J is TRBJ2-7; D is possibly TRBD2 (6 bases). The CDR3 runs to 15 residues. CDR1 is KGHTA, CDR2 FRNEEI, per germline. With 1 base removed from V and 0 bases from J, the gap between germline ends came to 10 bases. The part of the CDR3 DNA that was read is TGTGCCAGCAGTCTGTGCGGGGGGAGCTCCTATGAACAGTAC. This encodes CASSLCGGSSYEQY. The full CDR3 reads CASSLCGGSSYEQYF.

About this clone itself: Gene and germline names: mouse. The CDR3 goes on 1 residue after the read ends, and that part is filled in from the germline J gene. V gene TRBV12-2 combines with J gene TRBJ2-4, with 12 bases fitting TRBD2. The CDR3 is 14 amino acids. J lost 7 bases, V lost 4 bases, and 5 bases had no gene match. Germline V gene sequence: CDR1 SGHLS, CDR2 HYDKME. CDR3 DNA (partial): TGTGCCAGCTCCCTCGACTGGGGGGGCGACACCTTGTAC. The encoded protein is CASSLDWGGDTLY. The whole CDR3 reads CASSLDWGGDTLYF.

As concerns this clone: Each gene name is a mouse one. Sequencing ends 1 residue short of the CDR3 end; the germline J gene provides the rest. The gene calls are TRBV1 and TRBJ1-1, with D possibly being TRBD1 (6 bases). The germline V gene encodes CDR1 NSQYPW and CDR2 LRSPGD (reference sequence). Between the trimmed V and J ends, which lost 1 base and 2 bases, there was a span of 11 bases. The CDR3 consists of 15 residues. CDR3 loop: CTCSAAGDFNTEVFF. The CDR3 bases that were read are TGCACCTGCAGTGCAGCAGGGGACTTTAACACAGAAGTCTTC. Drawing the rest from reference TRBV1 and TRBJ1-1, the complete variable domain is VTLLEQNPRWRLVPRGQAVNLRCILKNSQYPWMSWYQQDLQKQLQWLFTLRSPGDKEVKSLPGADYLATRVTDTELRLQVANMSQGRTLYCTCSAAGDFNTEVFFGKGTRLTVV.

A word on this clone: Mouse gene names and germline throughout. The read falls 1 residue short of the CDR3 end, and the missing part is taken from the germline J gene. This chain joins TRBV19 and TRBJ1-4; perhaps TRBD1 as D (5 bases). Germline V lookup: CDR1 FNHDT, CDR2 SITEND (reference sequence). With 6 bases removed from V and 7 bases from J, the gap between germline ends came to 16 bases. The CDR3 runs 14 residues. CDR3 DNA, as far as it was read: TGTGCCAGCACCCCCAACAGGCGGGGCGAAAGATTATTT. It yields the protein CASTPNRRGERLF. The CDR3, in full, reads CASTPNRRGERLFF. Drawing the rest from reference TRBV19 and TRBJ1-4, the complete variable domain is GGIITQTPKFLIGQEGQKLTLKCQQNFNHDTMYWYRQDSGKGLRLIYYSITENDLQKGDLSEGYDASREKKSSFSLTVTSAQKNEMAVFLCASTPNRRGERLFFGHGTKLSVL.

This clone was observed a single time. The gene names here belong to mouse. The read ends 1 residue shy of where the CDR3 ends; the end is completed using the germline J gene. The chain couples TRBV19 to TRBJ2-5; perhaps TRBD2 as D (6 bases). The CDR3 extends over 13 amino acids. Germline V gene lookup returns CDR1 FNHDT and CDR2 SITEND (reference sequence). The V and J ends lost 4 bases and 2 bases respectively, with 8 bases between them. CDR3 DNA (partial): TGTGCCAGCAGTCGGGACTCCCAAGACACCCAGTAC. Amino acids: CASSRDSQDTQY. The full CDR3 protein is CASSRDSQDTQYF.

Remarks on this clone: The germline and genes are mouse ones. The read ends 1 residue before the CDR3 terminus; that terminus is restored from the germline J gene. The chain uses TRBV3 and TRBJ2-2; TRBD2 matches 8 bases. V lost 3 bases to trimming and J lost 6 bases; unmatched junction nucleotides: 3. CDR3 length equals 14 residues. The germline V gene encodes CDR1 SNHLY and CDR2 FYNGKV (reference sequence). This CDR3 is CASSLAGGSGQLYF. CDR3 DNA, as far as it was read: TGTGCCAGCAGCTTGGCTGGGGGGTCCGGGCAGCTCTAC.

Concerning this clone itself: The gene names here belong to mouse. The CDR3 end lies 1 residue beyond the end of the read and is filled in from the germline J gene. The chain couples TRBV12-2 to TRBJ2-5; a possible D gene is TRBD2 (5 bases). The V gene's germline CDR1 is SGHLS and CDR2 HYDKME. Trimming took 0 bases from V and 0 from J, leaving 9 bases between them. This CDR3 spans 15 amino acids. The CDR3 protein is CASSLWGNNQDTQYF. The CDR3 bases that were read are TGTGCCAGCTCTCTCTGGGGTAATAACCAAGACACCCAGTAC.

Points on this clone: Mouse germline and gene names are used. Sequencing ends 1 residue short of the CDR3 end; the germline J gene provides the rest. Other DNA sequences in the same sample also yield this CDR3. The gene calls are TRBV26 and TRBJ2-5; TRBD1 might be the D (6 bases). V gave up 4 bases and J gave up 3 bases, with 8 bases separating them. CDR3 length: 13 amino acids. In germline, CDR1 is KGHPV, CDR2 FQNQEV (reference sequence). Here the CDR3 reads CASSQGQQDTQYF. Incomplete CDR3 DNA: TGTGCCAGCAGTCAGGGACAACAAGACACCCAGTAC.

This clone is large in the sample. Mouse names are used for the genes. The DNA ends 1 residue before the CDR3 does, and the rest of the CDR3 is filled in from the germline J gene. V gene TRBV29 combines with J gene TRBJ2-4; the match to TRBD2 covers 12 bases. This CDR3 spans 16 amino acids. CDR1 and CDR2 (germline): MSHET, SYDVDS. With V trimmed by 3 bases and J by 0 bases, 1 base remained unmatched. The sequenced CDR3 bases are TGTGCTAGCAGTTTGGGACTGGGGGGTAGTCAAAACACCTTGTAC. This encodes CASSLGLGGSQNTLY. The CDR3 in its entirety is CASSLGLGGSQNTLYF.

This clone came up a few times. Germline and genes here are mouse. The read terminates 1 residue before the CDR3 end, so the remaining end is supplied by the germline J gene. This sequence joins TRBV12-2 and TRBJ2-7; 10 positions match TRBD2. The CDR3 has 14 residues. The germline gives CDR1 SGHLS, CDR2 HYDKME. With V trimmed by 0 bases and J by 5 bases, 3 bases remained unmatched. This CDR3 is CASSLGLGGHEQYF. The CDR3 bases that were read are TGTGCCAGCTCTCTCGGGCTGGGGGGGCATGAACAGTAC.

The table lists this clone with a few counts. Any gene name here is a mouse gene name. The read ends 1 residue before the CDR3 terminus; that terminus is restored from the germline J gene. The V gene is TRBV23, the J gene TRBJ2-7; the table assigns TRBD2, which was not confirmed against the DNA. Germline V CDR1 and CDR2: KGHTA, FQNQQP. The CDR3 spans 15 residues. The CDR3 protein is CSSSQPGTGGYEQYF. CDR3 bases read: TGCTCCAGCAGTCAACCCGGGACTGGGGGCTATGAACAGTAC.

As regards this clone: Gene and germline names: mouse. The missing CDR3 end, 1 residue past where the read stops, is filled in from the germline J gene. The chain carries TRBV19 and TRBJ2-5; TRBD2 matches 7 bases. The CDR3 is 15 residues long. With 0 bases clipped from V and 1 base from J, the junction kept 2 bases outside the gene matches. Germline loops: CDR1 FNHDT, CDR2 SITEND (reference sequence). CDR3 protein: CASSIGGGYQDTQYF. The CDR3 bases that were read are TGTGCCAGCAGTATAGGGGGGGGGTACCAAGACACCCAGTAC.

About this clone itself: The gene symbols are mouse symbols. The read ends 1 residue shy of where the CDR3 ends; the end is completed using the germline J gene. The chain has TRBV4 and TRBJ1-1, with 7 bases lining up with TRBD1. This CDR3 region has 14 residues. Trimming took 4 bases from V and 4 from J; bases not matched to a gene: 6. Germline V lookup: CDR1 LGHDT, CDR2 YNNKQL (reference sequence). The CDR3 sequence is CASSFTGAGTEVFF. CDR3 DNA, as far as it was read: TGTGCCAGCAGCTTTACAGGGGCGGGCACAGAAGTCTTC.

This clone was seen more than once but under ten times. Gene names denote mouse genes. Coverage ceases 1 residue before the CDR3 finishes, and the germline J gene fills in the end. The rearrangement joins TRBV26 to TRBJ2-1; 11 bases map to TRBD2. Germline lookup yields CDR1 KGHPV and CDR2 FQNQEV (reference sequence). The V and J ends lost 8 bases and 4 bases, in that order; junction bases with no gene match: 4. The CDR3 loop spans 14 amino acids. The sequenced CDR3 bases are TGTGCCAGCGTCCGGGACTGGGGGTATGCTGAGCAGTTC. It codes for CASVRDWGYAEQF. In full, the CDR3 is CASVRDWGYAEQFF.

As to this clone: Any gene name here is a mouse gene name. The read terminates 1 residue before the CDR3 end, so the remaining end is supplied by the germline J gene. The V call is TRBV26, the J call TRBJ1-1; D perhaps matches TRBD1 (6 bases). The CDR3 sequence is 11 residues long. CDR1 is KGHPV, CDR2 FQNQEV, per germline (reference sequence). Trimming removed 4 bases from V and 7 bases from J, with 7 bases in between. CDR3 region: CASSQGGEVFF. CDR3 DNA (partial): TGTGCCAGCAGTCAAGGGGGAGAAGTCTTC.

As concerns this clone: Gene names are the mouse ones. Partial CDR3 DNA: TGTGCCAGCAGCTTATCCCTTAATTCGCCCCTCTAC. Residues: CASSLSLNSPLY. The whole CDR3 region reads CASSLSLNSPLYF. This chain uses TRBV3 with TRBJ1-6, with D unclear. Sequencing ends 1 residue short of the CDR3 end; the germline J gene provides the rest. TRBJ1-6 is sorted into the ORF group, with uncertain function. Trimming cost V 2 bases and J 6 bases, with 5 bases left between them. CDR1 and CDR2 (germline): SNHLY, FYNGKV (reference sequence). CDR3 length: 13 amino acids.

To note about this clone: Genes and germline are mouse. The DNA ends 1 residue before the CDR3 does, and the rest of the CDR3 is filled in from the germline J gene. This chain links TRBV3 with TRBJ1-1, with TRBD1 identical over 11 bases. CDR1 is SNHLY, CDR2 FYNGKV, per germline (reference sequence). This CDR3 has 15 amino acids. V dropped 5 bases and J dropped 1; count of bases not matched to a gene: 3. The CDR3: CASSPGTGGNTEVFF. The CDR3 DNA, read in part, is TGTGCCAGCAGCCCTGGGACAGGGGGAAACACAGAAGTCTTC.

This clone was seen a few times. Gene names follow the mouse nomenclature. The read ends 1 residue shy of where the CDR3 ends; the end is completed using the germline J gene. V and J are TRBV29 and TRBJ1-3; 7 positions match TRBD1. Germline CDR1 MSHET, CDR2 SYDVDS. The J segment lost 0 bases and the V segment lost 9 bases, leaving 2 bases of the junction unmatched. The CDR3 sequence is 13 residues long. Partial CDR3 DNA: TGTGCTAGTGGGACAGATTCTGGAAATACGCTCTAT. Translating it yields CASGTDSGNTLY. The whole CDR3 sequence reads CASGTDSGNTLYF. The complete variable domain, with remaining parts taken from reference TRBV29 and TRBJ1-3, reads DMKVTQMPRYLIKRMGENVLLECGQDMSHETMYWYRQDPGLGLQLIYISYDVDSNSEGDIPKGYRVSRKKREHFSLILDSAKTNQTSVYFCASGTDSGNTLYFGEGSRLIVV.

With respect to this clone: Germline and genes here are mouse. The read ends 1 residue before the CDR3 terminus; that terminus is restored from the germline J gene. This sequence joins TRBV31 and TRBJ1-4; 8 bases fit TRBD1. CDR1 GKSSPN and CDR2 SITVG come from the germline V gene. This CDR3 is built from 13 residues. After removal of 5 bases from V and 7 bases from J, the junction contained 6 bases not matched to a gene. The sequenced CDR3 bases are TGTGCCTGGGGACAGGGAGGGGGCGAAAGATTATTT. Its protein product is CAWGQGGGERLF. Given in full, the CDR3 is CAWGQGGGERLFF. Full variable domain (missing parts from reference TRBV31 and TRBJ1-4): AQTIHQWPVAEIKAVGSPLSLGCTIKGKSSPNLYWYWQATGGTLQQLFYSITVGQVESVVQLNLSASRPKDDQFILSTEKLLLSHSGFYLCAWGQGGGERLFFGHGTKLSVL.

Sample share makes this clone medium-sized (0.01 to 0.1%). Gene names follow the mouse nomenclature. The read ends 1 residue shy of where the CDR3 ends; the end is completed using the germline J gene. The V and J genes are TRBV3 and TRBJ2-7; 8 nucleotides match TRBD1. This CDR3 spans 13 amino acids. Trimming cost V 5 bases and J 2 bases; bases outside gene matches: 2. Germline CDR1 SNHLY, CDR2 FYNGKV (reference sequence). This CDR3 reads CASSPGGAYEQYF. The CDR3 DNA, read in part, is TGTGCCAGCAGCCCAGGGGGCGCCTATGAACAGTAC.

About this clone itself: Sequence at one end of the junction differs from germline and may be a read error. All gene names here are mouse names. The read gets to within 1 residue of the CDR3 end, and the germline J gene fills in the rest. The gene calls are TRBV13-3 and TRBJ2-7; D is undetermined. The CDR3 has 12 amino acids. The germline V gene has CDR1 NNHDY and CDR2 SYVADS. CDR3 DNA, as far as it was read: TGTGCCAGCAGTGATCCACAATATGCACAGTAC. Protein product: CASSDPQYAQY. The CDR3 in its entirety is CASSDPQYAQYF.

A word on this clone: Gene names denote mouse genes. The read ends 1 residue shy of where the CDR3 ends; the end is completed using the germline J gene. The V and J genes are TRBV26 and TRBJ2-5; D assignment may be TRBD1 or TRBD2 (6 bases each). This CDR3 contains 14 residues. Trimming cost V 4 bases and J 3 bases, with 11 bases left between them. CDR1 and CDR2 from the germline V gene are KGHPV and FQNQEV (reference sequence). This CDR3 reads CASSREGGQDTQYF. The sequenced part of the CDR3 DNA is TGTGCCAGCAGTCGCGAGGGGGGACAAGACACCCAGTAC.

On this clone: The gene names given are mouse names. The CDR3 extends 1 residue past the end of the read, so its final part is completed from the germline J gene. The rearrangement joins TRBV3 to TRBJ1-3; 8 positions agree with TRBD1. Germline-derived CDR1 and CDR2 are SNHLY and FYNGKV (reference sequence). The junction had 3 bases not matched to a gene; V was cut back by 5 bases and J by 0 bases. This CDR3 is 15 amino acids long. Partial CDR3 DNA: TGTGCCAGCAGCCCGGGGACAGGTTCTGGAAATACGCTCTAT. Translation gives CASSPGTGSGNTLY. The entire CDR3 sequence reads CASSPGTGSGNTLYF.

Comment on this clone: Gene names are the mouse ones. The read comes to an end 1 residue before the CDR3 does, leaving the germline J gene to fill in the end. The chain joins TRBV14 to TRBJ2-5; no firm D call. The V end was cut by 2 bases, the J end by 0 bases, with 4 bases between. The CDR3 length is 13 residues. Germline V gives CDR1 SGHDT, CDR2 FRDEAV. CDR3 DNA (partial): TGTGCCAGCAGTTTGGGCAACCAAGACACCCAGTAC. It encodes CASSLGNQDTQY. The CDR3 in full is CASSLGNQDTQYF.

Comment on this clone: Germline and genes: mouse. The sequenced fragment ends 1 residue before the CDR3 boundary, so the rest is inferred from the germline J gene. The J gene is TRBJ1-3, the V gene TRBV12-2; 11 bases agree with TRBD1. The germline CDR1 and CDR2 sequences are SGHLS and HYDKME. V gave up 0 bases and J gave up 2 bases; unmatched junction bases: 2. The CDR3 has 16 residues. The CDR3 protein is CASSLPDRGPGNTLYF. The CDR3 bases that were read are TGTGCCAGCTCTCTCCCGGACAGGGGGCCTGGAAATACGCTCTAT. The full variable domain, completed using reference TRBV12-2 and TRBJ1-3, is NSGVVQSPRYIIKGKGERSILKCIPISGHLSVAWYQQTQGQELKFFIQHYDKMERDKGNLPSRFSVQQFDDYHSEMNMSALELEDSAVYFCASSLPDRGPGNTLYFGEGSRLIVV.